These 20 T cell receptor beta chains share one sample of origin, sequenced in a study of cytomegalovirus exposure and HLA in healthy donors. PCR used 60 Vbeta primers and 13 Jbeta primers. Generated by immunoSEQ multiplex PCR, the TCRdb table keeps only in-frame clones and is missing some. The table records about 78,000 clones, 60% to 80% of them present only once. Material: PBMCs. These receptor sequences come from a woman aged 45-65 years in good health and CMV-seropositive.

The rearrangement links TRBV2 to TRBJ2-2; 8 positions agree with TRBD2. The CDR3 has 17 residues. Germline lookup yields CDR1 SNHLY and CDR2 FYNNEI. V was clipped by 6 bases and J by 4 bases; unmatched bases: 13. DNA of the CDR3: TGTGCCAGCAGCCTAAGCGGGGGCGGGAGGTTCACCGGGGAGCTGTTTTTT. The encoded protein is CASSLSGGGRFTGELFF. The variable domain in full, with the rest retrieved from reference TRBV2 and TRBJ2-2, is EPEVTQTPSHQVTQMGQEVILRCVPISNHLYFYWYRQILGQKVEFLVSFYNNEISEKSEIFDDQFSVERPDGSNFTLKIRSTKLEDSAMYFCASSLSGGGRFTGELFFGEGSRLTVL.

The V call is TRBV6-5, the J call TRBJ2-1; D not certain. Trimming took off 1 base at V and 0 bases at J, with 10 bases between the two ends. The CDR3 extends over 16 amino acids. CDR1 MNHEY and CDR2 SVGAGI come from the germline V gene. CDR3 amino acids: CASSYWQSSSYNEQFF. DNA for the CDR3: TGTGCCAGCAGTTACTGGCAGTCCAGCTCCTACAATGAGCAGTTCTTC.

V usage is TRBV6-4 and J usage is TRBJ2-1; 11 bases line up with TRBD2. The ends lost 2 bases at V and 6 bases at J; junction bases unmatched: 9. This CDR3 region has 17 residues. Germline CDR1 MRHNA, CDR2 SNTAGT. The CDR3 nucleotides are TGTGCCAGCAGTGACGGTTCTAGCGGGAGGAGGATCAATGAGCAGTTCTTC. It yields the protein CASSDGSSGRRINEQFF.

This chain joins TRBV7-9 and TRBJ2-1; 8 bases line up with TRBD1. Per the germline V gene, CDR1 is SEHNR and CDR2 is FQNEAQ (reference sequence). The V segment lost 3 bases and the J segment 5 bases; nucleotides outside the gene matches: 3. The length of the CDR3 is 14 residues. This chain's CDR3 is CASSFWTGHNEQFF. CDR3 bases: TGTGCCAGCAGCTTCTGGACAGGGCACAATGAGCAGTTCTTC.

This chain joins TRBV11-2 and TRBJ1-2; tentatively, D is TRBD1 (5 bases). The CDR3 runs to 15 residues. From germline, CDR1 is SGHAT and CDR2 FQNNGV. Between the trimmed V and J ends, which lost 0 bases and 6 bases, there was a span of 14 bases. The CDR3 coding sequence is TGTGCCAGCAGCTTAGATCAGGGCACTTCCGATGGCTACACCTTC. This codes for CASSLDQGTSDGYTF.

The V gene is TRBV6-1, the J gene TRBJ1-6, with D maybe TRBD1 (5 bases). Looked up from germline, CDR1 is MNHNS and CDR2 is SASEGT. This CDR3 region has 13 residues. The germline V and J ends were trimmed by 2 bases and 10 bases, with 9 bases remaining between them. The CDR3 DNA is TGTGCCAGCAGTGAAACCAGGGTCTCACCCCTCCACTTT. Its translation is CASSETRVSPLHF.

The rearrangement uses TRBV18 and TRBJ1-1, with no clear D. The CDR3 spans 17 residues. V gave up 3 bases and J gave up 5 bases, with 22 bases separating them. Per the germline V gene, CDR1 is KGHSH and CDR2 is LQKENI. The DNA of the CDR3 is TGTGCCAGCTCACCGGACTGGGCCCGACGAAGGGTTACTGAAGCTTTCTTT. Translating gives CASSPDWARRRVTEAFF. The full variable domain, rest sourced from reference TRBV18 and TRBJ1-1, is NAGVMQNPRHLVRRRGQEARLRCSPMKGHSHVYWYRQLPEEGLKFMVYLQKENIIDESGMPKERFSAEFPKEGPSILRIQQVVRGDSAAYFCASSPDWARRRVTEAFFGQGTRLTVV.

CDR3 DNA: TGTGCCAGTAGTCTTGGGACAGGGGTAGGGGGCAACACCTTC. This encodes CASSLGTGVGGNTF. The chain links TRBV19 to TRBJ1-2; TRBD1 matches at 10 bases. After removal of 5 bases from V and 12 bases from J, the junction contained 12 bases not matched to a gene. This CDR3 is 14 amino acids long. CDR1 LNHDA and CDR2 SQIVND come from the germline V gene (reference sequence).

J is TRBJ2-2 and V is TRBV5-1; 14 bases are a match to TRBD2. The CDR3 loop spans 20 amino acids. Germline V CDR1 and CDR2: SGHRS, YFSETQ. The trim removed 0 bases at V and 3 bases at J, leaving 10 bases unmatched. For the CDR3, the DNA is TGCGCCAGCAGCTTGGGGGGGACTAGCGGGAGAGCTTCCGACACCGGGGAGCTGTTTTTT. Translating it yields CASSLGGTSGRASDTGELFF.

This chain joins TRBV18 and TRBJ2-2; D perhaps matches TRBD1 (6 bases). Per the germline V gene, CDR1 is KGHSH and CDR2 is LQKENI. V was trimmed by 1 base and J by 4 bases, leaving 13 bases between them. The CDR3 runs 16 residues. CDR3: CASSPLTGRGTGELFF. CDR3 bases: TGTGCCAGCTCACCACTTACAGGGCGTGGCACCGGGGAGCTGTTTTTT.

The CDR3 protein is CASSLVAGIPGELFF. CDR3 sequence (DNA): TGTGCCAGCAGCTTGGTAGCGGGAATCCCCGGGGAGCTGTTTTTT. The rearrangement joins TRBV11-3 to TRBJ2-2; TRBD2 aligns across 8 bases. Germline trimming cut 3 bases from V and 6 bases from J; bases unmatched to any gene: 6. The CDR3 has 15 residues. Germline V gene lookup returns CDR1 SGHNT and CDR2 YENEEA. Combining the CDR3 with reference TRBV11-3 and TRBJ2-2 gives the whole variable domain EAGVVQSPRYKIIEKKQPVAFWCNPISGHNTLYWYLQNLGQGPELLIRYENEEAVDDSQLPKDRFSAERLKGVDSTLKIQPAELGDSAVYLCASSLVAGIPGELFFGEGSRLTVL.

The chain is built from TRBV5-6 and TRBJ2-7; 8 nucleotides align to TRBD1. This CDR3 region has 15 residues. The germline CDR1 and CDR2 sequences are SGHDT and YYEEEE. Losses at the gene ends were 5 bases for V and 1 base for J; bases not matched to a gene: 8. This CDR3 is CASRFWGTGSYEQYF. The CDR3 DNA is TGTGCCAGCAGGTTTTGGGGGACAGGTTCCTACGAGCAGTACTTC.

The rearrangement joins TRBV29-1 to TRBJ1-2; 8 nucleotides align to TRBD1. The ends lost 4 bases at V and 1 base at J; junction bases unmatched: 8. Germline values: CDR1 SQVTM, CDR2 ANQGSEA. CDR3 length: 15 residues. The CDR3 sequence: CSVVVSGQGNYGYTF. The CDR3 nucleotides are TGCAGCGTTGTGGTGTCCGGACAGGGTAACTATGGCTACACCTTC.

The chain carries TRBV19 and TRBJ2-1; a possible D gene is TRBD2 (5 bases). V was trimmed by 3 bases and J by 6 bases, leaving 15 bases between them. The length of the CDR3 is 15 residues. Germline CDR1 is LNHDA and CDR2 is SQIVND (reference sequence). The CDR3 DNA follows: TGTGCCAGTAGTATCGTAGGCGGACTTTTCAATGAGCAGTTCTTC. It yields the protein CASSIVGGLFNEQFF.

Regarding this clone: The germline gene is not matched at one end of the junction; a read error may be the cause. This chain uses TRBV7-9 with TRBJ1-6, with 12 bases aligning to TRBD1. The germline V gene has CDR1 SEHNR and CDR2 FQNEAQ (reference sequence). The CDR3 covers 17 residues. The CDR3 loop is CSSSLRGTGGPNSPLHF. The CDR3 DNA sequence: TGTTCCAGCAGCTTACGAGGGACAGGGGGCCCAAATTCACCCCTCCACTTT. The full variable domain, with the rest looked up from reference TRBV7-9 and TRBJ1-6, is DTGVSQNPRHKITKRGQNVTFRCDPISEHNRLYWYRQTLGQGPEFLTYFQNEAQLEKSRLLSDRFSAERPKGSFSTLEIQRTEQGDSAMYLCSSSLRGTGGPNSPLHFGNGTRLTVT.

The rearrangement joins TRBV5-1 to TRBJ1-6; TRBD1 matches 9 bases. CDR1 and CDR2 (germline): SGHRS, YFSETQ. This CDR3 spans 16 amino acids. With V trimmed by 0 bases and J by 9 bases, 7 bases remained unmatched. CDR3 sequence: CASSLVGTGLSSPLHF. The CDR3 coding sequence is TGCGCCAGCAGCTTGGTAGGGACAGGGCTTAGTTCACCCCTCCACTTT.

The rearrangement joins TRBV10-2 to TRBJ2-5, with D unresolved. This CDR3 has 13 amino acids. Germline V gives CDR1 WSHSY, CDR2 SAAADI. V was trimmed by 3 bases and J by 1 base, leaving 6 bases between them. The CDR3 bases are TGCGCCAGCAGTGAAACTTTCCAAGAGACCCAGTACTTC. As protein: CASSETFQETQYF.

The chain joins TRBV5-1 to TRBJ2-5; tentatively, D is TRBD2 (6 bases). Trimming removed 4 bases from V and 1 base from J, with 11 bases in between. The length of the CDR3 is 14 residues. The germline V gene encodes CDR1 SGHRS and CDR2 YFSETQ. The CDR3 nucleotides read TGCGCCAGCAGCGAAAAGCGGGCCCAAGAGACCCAGTACTTC. It codes for CASSEKRAQETQYF.

V gene TRBV2 combines with J gene TRBJ1-5, with TRBD1 matching 7 bases. With V trimmed by 0 bases and J by 7 bases, 9 bases remained unmatched. This CDR3 contains 16 residues. Germline assignment: CDR1 SNHLY and CDR2 FYNNEI. CDR3 DNA: TGTGCCAGCAGTGAAGCGCTTGCGACAGGGAACCAGCCCCAGCATTTT. As protein: CASSEALATGNQPQHF.

The CDR3 DNA reads TGTGCCAGCAGCTTAGGGGACAGGGCGGTCACAGATACGCAGTATTTT. This sequence encodes CASSLGDRAVTDTQYF. The chain links TRBV11-2 to TRBJ2-3; 9 bases map to TRBD1. With 1 base clipped from V and 2 bases from J, the junction kept 4 bases outside the gene matches. The CDR3 loop spans 16 amino acids. The V gene's germline CDR1 is SGHAT and CDR2 FQNNGV.